This T cell receptor beta chain appears in the sequencing data of a study of regulatory T cells in long-lasting Graves disease. This clonotype was detected ten times or more. Stated time point: newly diagnosed GD, antithyroid drugs for less than 3 months. Extracted PBMC RNA gave rise to the TCR library. Construction of TCR beta libraries relied on iRepertoire HTBI primers and on Arm-PCR targeting CDR3 regions. TCRdb analysed the multiplex PCR reads with MiXCR anew, one entry per CDR3 protein. Of around 400,000 distinct CDR3 sequences in the sample, 15% were seen once. V lost 10 bases, J lost 2 bases, and 12 bases lay in between. This CDR3 contains 13 residues. Germline CDR1 reads MDHEN; CDR2 reads SYDVKM. This sample was shared with a second study, whose subject was T cells in Graves' hyperthyroidism and ophthalmopathy. That paper states: Onset of ophthalmopathy came a median 6.5 months after the model predicted it.

This receptor was identified in a woman between 40 and 55 years old with Graves disease. This specimen consisted of peripheral blood mononuclear cells (PBMCs), obtained at new diagnosis, from a patient treated with antithyroid drugs. The chain couples TRBV28 to TRBJ2-1, with D perhaps TRBD1 or TRBD2 (5 bases each). The CDR3 bases are TGTGCCACCGTGGGGGTAGCCTACAATGAGCAGTTCTTC. Translation gives CATVGVAYNEQFF. The full variable domain, completed using reference TRBV28 and TRBJ2-1, is DVKVTQSSRYLVKRTGEKVFLECVQDMDHENMFWYRQDPGLGLRLIYFSYDVKMKEKGDIPEGYSVSREKKERFSLILESASTNQTSMYLCATVGVAYNEQFFGPGTRLTVL.